Given below is one TCR beta chain in context. Its antigen is still unknown. Treatment noted: oral pan-JAK inhibitor, 5-10 mg twice daily. The record originates from a study of CD8+ T cells in alopecia areata. Overall study results and limits: Alphabeta T cells residing in normal skin are also sequenced in scalp samples. Across lesional scalp, and particularly alopecia totalis/universalis, clonality surpassed that of normal scalp.

CDR3 size: 14 residues. Germline loops: CDR1 SNHLY, CDR2 FYNNEI. V was clipped by 4 bases and J by 2 bases, with 12 bases between them. Reverse transcribed after extraction, RNA yielded cDNA as the sequencing template. Measured with immunoSEQ multiplex PCR; TCRdb has only the in-frame clones, and not every one. The repertoire holds approximately 160,000 clones, with approximately 62% as singletons. The TCR comes from a human donor with alopecia areata. The sample in question was CD4+ T cells sorted from blood, obtained at week 24, from a patient treated with tofacitinib. The V gene is TRBV2, the J gene TRBJ2-7; perhaps TRBD1 as D (6 bases). CDR3 sequence reads: CASSGQTGAYEQYF. The CDR3 nucleotides read TGTGCCAGCAGTGGACAGACAGGCGCCTACGAGCAGTACTTC.